The clone carrying this T cell receptor beta chain was seen repeatedly, ten times or more. Authors of the study amplified TCR beta CDR3 regions from RNA transcripts. Researchers ran a first-round RT-PCR on the TCR CDR3 using the HTBI primer set. In TCRdb, the multiplex PCR reads were re-called with MiXCR into one record per CDR3 protein. Seen here are roughly 40,000 distinct CDR3 sequences, around half observed once, and the top ten hold 15% to 20%. The data are from a study of T cells in Graves' hyperthyroidism and ophthalmopathy. Germline trimming cut 4 bases from V and 3 bases from J; bases unmatched to any gene: 12. This CDR3 spans 17 amino acids. Under 3 months was the duration of disease in ophthalmopathy patients, who also had a Clinical Activity Score of at least 3 and a NOSPECS grade of at least 4. For the diagnoses, clinical symptoms, serum thyroxine and TRAb, thyroid ultrasound and orbital computed tomography were used.

The clonotype was recovered from a middle-aged man with Graves' ophthalmopathy. Sequenced input: blood. V usage is TRBV12-3 or TRBV12-4 and J usage is TRBJ1-3; TRBD1 agrees at 7 bases. The CDR3 loop reads CASSSRRGGLGGNTIYF. The CDR3 bases are TGTGCCAGCAGTTCCCGGCGAGGGGGCCTGGGTGGAAACACCATATATTTT.